A single sample gave rise to the 30 T cell receptor beta chains below, sequenced in a study of identifying expanded T cells in peripheral blood. Sequencing used immunoSEQ multiplex PCR; TCRdb keeps in-frame clones, though not all of them. The sample lists about 91,000 clones, more than 70% occurring once. Sequencing used blood. These receptor sequences come from a person aged 18-70 years in good health.

This clone was seen only a few times. The chain joins TRBV27 to TRBJ1-1; the D gene is possibly TRBD1 (5 bases). This CDR3 region has 16 residues. V lost 10 bases to trimming and J lost 3 bases, with 24 bases between them. Germline CDR1 reads MNHEY; CDR2 reads SMNVEV (reference sequence). The CDR3 spells CATVQTRDLSDTEAFF. The DNA for the CDR3 is TGTGCCACCGTACAAACGCGGGACCTGTCTGACACTGAAGCTTTCTTT.

This clone appeared a few times. This chain uses TRBV30 with TRBJ1-1; D uncertain. The CDR3 loop spans 13 amino acids. In germline, CDR1 is GTSNPN, CDR2 SVGIG (reference sequence). The ends were cut back, 0 bases at V and 1 base at J, with 6 bases in the middle. CDR3 sequence: CAWSVQRNTEAFF. CDR3 bases: TGTGCCTGGAGTGTACAAAGGAACACTGAAGCTTTCTTT.

This rearrangement joins TRBV6-6 to TRBJ2-1; 7 bases are a match to TRBD1. CDR3 length: 14 residues. Per germline, CDR1 MNHNY and CDR2 SVGAGI (reference sequence). Trimming at V came to 6 bases and at J to 2 bases, leaving 4 bases not matched to a gene. The CDR3 here is CASRVGTAYNEQFF. The CDR3 DNA sequence: TGTGCCAGCAGGGTGGGGACAGCCTACAATGAGCAGTTCTTC.

This sequence joins TRBV9 and TRBJ2-5; either TRBD1 or TRBD2 may supply D (5 bases each). V was trimmed by 2 bases and J by 4 bases, leaving 9 bases between them. Germline V gene data show CDR1 as SGDLS and CDR2 as YYNGEE. This CDR3 is 13 amino acids long. The CDR3 reads CASSVQGRETQYF. The CDR3 DNA is TGTGCCAGCAGCGTTCAGGGACGAGAGACCCAGTACTTC.

V usage is TRBV9 and J usage is TRBJ2-7; D is undetermined. The germline V gene has CDR1 SGDLS and CDR2 YYNGEE. The CDR3 extends over 13 amino acids. Trimming took 3 bases from V and 6 from J, leaving 13 bases between them. This CDR3 reads CASSGSLMTEQYF. CDR3 coding DNA: TGTGCCAGCAGCGGCTCCCTAATGACCGAGCAGTACTTC.

This sequence joins TRBV2 and TRBJ1-6; D gene unclear. In germline, CDR1 is SNHLY, CDR2 FYNNEI. V lost 5 bases and J 3 bases, leaving 11 bases between the germline ends. The CDR3 covers 15 residues. The CDR3 reads CASSPSRDYNSPLHF. CDR3 in DNA: TGTGCCAGCAGTCCTTCCCGGGACTATAATTCACCCCTCCACTTT.

In this sample, this clone turned up a few times. This chain uses TRBV6-1 with TRBJ1-2; 7 nucleotides match TRBD1. This CDR3 has 18 amino acids. With V trimmed by 1 base and J by 8 bases, 19 bases remained unmatched. Germline V gives CDR1 MNHNS, CDR2 SASEGT. This CDR3 reads CASSEGREQGWGLGGYTF. The CDR3 region has the DNA TGTGCCAGCAGTGAAGGAAGGGAACAGGGGTGGGGTTTAGGGGGCTACACCTTC.

This clone showed up just once. This chain links TRBV19 with TRBJ2-4; 11 bases line up with TRBD1. This CDR3 is built from 16 residues. CDR1 and CDR2 (germline): LNHDA, SQIVND (reference sequence). After removal of 2 bases from V and 8 bases from J, the junction contained 8 bases not matched to a gene. In DNA form, the CDR3 reads TGTGCCAGTAGTATATTAGGAGGGACAGGGGGTTACATTCAGTACTTC. Its translation: CASSILGGTGGYIQYF.

The chain joins TRBV6-6 to TRBJ2-7; D may correspond to TRBD1 or TRBD2 (5 bases each). From germline, CDR1 is MNHNY and CDR2 SVGAGI (reference sequence). The CDR3 spans 15 residues. V lost 2 bases to trimming and J lost 1 base, with 12 bases between them. CDR3 nucleotides: TGTGCCAGCAGTTACGCTCGGGGCGGGTCCTACGAGCAGTACTTC. This encodes CASSYARGGSYEQYF.

This chain uses TRBV4-1 with TRBJ1-2; D call uncertain. Trimming removed 4 bases from V and 8 bases from J, with 8 bases in between. The CDR3 extends over 11 amino acids. CDR1 is MGHRA, CDR2 YSYEKL, per germline. The CDR3 loop reads CASSRAEGYTF. The CDR3 DNA reads TGCGCCAGCAGCCGAGCGGAGGGCTACACCTTC.

This clone was seen a single time. This chain uses TRBV10-3 with TRBJ1-1; D is undetermined. Germline V gene sequence: CDR1 ENHRY, CDR2 SYGVKD. V lost 10 bases and J 0 bases, leaving 9 bases between the germline ends. CDR3 length: 12 residues. The DNA for the CDR3 is TGTGCCACCCGAAACCTGAACACTGAAGCTTTCTTT. It is translated as CATRNLNTEAFF.

This clone has a handful of counts. The gene calls are TRBV7-2 and TRBJ1-1, with D possibly being TRBD1 (5 bases). This CDR3 has 15 residues. The germline V and J ends were trimmed by 4 bases and 8 bases, with 20 bases remaining between them. Germline lookup yields CDR1 SGHTA and CDR2 FQGNSA. CDR3 DNA: TGTGCCAGCAGCTCCAAAACCGGGACGGGTAAGGAAGCTTTCTTT. Its translation is CASSSKTGTGKEAFF.

The sample holds one count of this clone. The chain couples TRBV9 to TRBJ2-3, with D possibly being TRBD2 (5 bases). V lost 2 bases and J lost 2, with 9 bases in between. CDR3 length: 14 residues. In germline, CDR1 is SGDLS, CDR2 YYNGEE. The CDR3 protein is CASSVGMPTDTQYF. CDR3 DNA: TGTGCCAGCAGCGTCGGGATGCCCACAGATACGCAGTATTTT.

V and J are TRBV5-6 and TRBJ1-2, with 9 bases fitting TRBD1. V gave up 3 bases and J gave up 2 bases; unmatched junction bases: 2. CDR3 length equals 14 residues. Germline values: CDR1 SGHDT, CDR2 YYEEEE. CDR3: CASSSTGGNYGYTF. The CDR3 nucleotides read TGTGCCAGCAGCTCGACAGGGGGGAACTATGGCTACACCTTC.

The chain carries TRBV15 and TRBJ2-1, with D perhaps TRBD1 (6 bases). V gave up 8 bases and J gave up 5 bases, with 19 bases separating them. Germline V lookup: CDR1 LNHNV, CDR2 YYDKDF (reference sequence). The CDR3 extends over 15 amino acids. CDR3 nucleotide sequence: TGTGCCACCCAAAAGGGGACATGTCGCAACAATGAGCAGTTCTTC. Protein: CATQKGTCRNNEQFF.

Here the CDR3 DNA reads TGTGCCATCAGTGGTGAGGGTGACGAGCAGTACTTC. Translation: CAISGEGDEQYF. This chain connects TRBV10-3 to TRBJ2-7; a possible D gene is TRBD2 (5 bases). V lost 4 bases, J lost 5 bases, and 9 bases lay in between. In germline, CDR1 is ENHRY, CDR2 SYGVKD. The CDR3 contains 12 residues.

This chain links TRBV19 with TRBJ2-3, with D perhaps TRBD1 (6 bases). This CDR3 has 15 amino acids. The germline CDR1 and CDR2 sequences are LNHDA and SQIVND (reference sequence). V lost 3 bases to trimming and J lost 2 bases, with 12 bases between them. The CDR3 bases are TGTGCCAGTAGTATTAGAGGGGGTTCCACAGATACGCAGTATTTT. Amino acids: CASSIRGGSTDTQYF.

The chain employs TRBV10-3 and TRBJ2-7, with a possible D match to TRBD1 (6 bases). The CDR3 has 16 residues. In germline, CDR1 is ENHRY, CDR2 SYGVKD. Trimming removed 0 bases from V and 3 bases from J, with 15 bases in between. The CDR3, as DNA: TGTGCCATCAGTGAGTCGTCGGCAGGGGCCAACTACGAGCAGTACTTC. Residues: CAISESSAGANYEQYF.

V and J are TRBV28 and TRBJ1-1; D gene uncertain. Germline CDR1 and CDR2: MDHEN and SYDVKM. CDR3 length: 15 amino acids. Trimming took off 1 base at V and 0 bases at J, with 9 bases between the two ends. The CDR3 coding sequence is TGTGCCAGCAGTTTATACGGGAAAGTGAACACTGAAGCTTTCTTT. As protein: CASSLYGKVNTEAFF.

The chain joins TRBV19 to TRBJ1-4; TRBD1 aligns across 9 bases. Germline loops: CDR1 LNHDA, CDR2 SQIVND (reference sequence). Unmatched junction bases numbered 5, after V lost 5 bases and J lost 7 bases. CDR3 length: 14 residues. The CDR3 is CASSSTGGGEKLFF. As DNA, the CDR3 is TGTGCCAGTAGTTCGACAGGGGGAGGTGAAAAACTGTTTTTT.

The gene calls are TRBV11-2 and TRBJ2-2; D unresolved. V gave up 1 base and J gave up 5 bases, with 8 bases separating them. Germline V CDR1 and CDR2: SGHAT, FQNNGV. This CDR3 contains 14 residues. CDR3 DNA: TGTGCCAGCAGCTTAGTCACGGCGACCGGGGAGCTGTTTTTT. It codes for CASSLVTATGELFF.

The chain has TRBV27 and TRBJ2-3; tentatively, D is TRBD1 (6 bases). Germline CDR1 reads MNHEY; CDR2 reads SMNVEV (reference sequence). V dropped 6 bases and J dropped 2 bases, with 18 bases sitting between them. This CDR3 comprises 16 residues. CDR3 nucleotides: TGTGCCAGCAGCCCGAACCACCGGGACAACACAGATACGCAGTATTTT. This encodes CASSPNHRDNTDTQYF.

The chain's CDR3 is CSVEDLGSSYEQYF. CDR3 DNA: TGCAGCGTTGAAGATTTGGGGAGTTCCTACGAGCAGTACTTC. V usage is TRBV29-1 and J usage is TRBJ2-7; weak D call: TRBD2 (5 bases). Germline lookup yields CDR1 SQVTM and CDR2 ANQGSEA. Trimming took 0 bases from V and 1 from J, leaving 10 bases between them. The length of the CDR3 is 14 residues.

This chain joins TRBV6-4 and TRBJ2-7; 11 nucleotides agree with TRBD1. V dropped 7 bases and J dropped 2; count of bases not matched to a gene: 7. Per the germline V gene, CDR1 is MRHNA and CDR2 is SNTAGT. The CDR3 length is 15 residues. The CDR3 sequence: CASNIPGQGAYEQYF. The CDR3 nucleotides read TGTGCCAGCAATATACCGGGACAGGGGGCCTACGAGCAGTACTTC.

With respect to this clone: The germline gene is not matched at one end of the junction; a read error may be the cause. This chain uses TRBV19 with TRBJ1-1; D is unresolved. CDR3 length: 14 amino acids. Germline loops: CDR1 LNHDA, CDR2 SQIVND (reference sequence). The CDR3 coding sequence is TGTGCCAGTAGAATAGGGCAAGTGAACACTGAAGCTTTCTTT. This encodes CASRIGQVNTEAFF.

V gene TRBV9 combines with J gene TRBJ2-2; a weak D match, TRBD2 (5 bases). Germline V gene sequence: CDR1 SGDLS, CDR2 YYNGEE. This CDR3 contains 14 residues. V was shortened by 0 bases and J by 2 bases, with 5 bases between the two germline ends. CDR3 in DNA: TGTGCCAGCAGCGTAGGACTAAACACCGGGGAGCTGTTTTTT. This encodes CASSVGLNTGELFF.

The chain carries TRBV5-1 and TRBJ1-2; 9 nucleotides align to TRBD1. The CDR3 contains 14 residues. Germline V CDR1 and CDR2: SGHRS, YFSETQ. V gave up 3 bases and J gave up 4 bases; unmatched junction bases: 4. CDR3 nucleotide sequence: TGCGCCAGCAGCTCAGGACAGGGGTTCTATGGCTACACCTTC. Translated: CASSSGQGFYGYTF.

V is TRBV9 and J is TRBJ2-7; perhaps D is TRBD1 or TRBD2 (5 bases each). This CDR3 comprises 14 residues. Germline-derived CDR1 and CDR2 are SGDLS and YYNGEE. Trimming took off 3 bases at V and 0 bases at J, with 10 bases between the two ends. CDR3 DNA: TGTGCCAGCAGCGGCCGGGACGGCTCCTACGAGCAGTACTTC. Its translation is CASSGRDGSYEQYF.

The chain is built from TRBV30 and TRBJ2-3, with 11 bases matching TRBD2. The CDR3 sequence is 15 residues long. CDR1 GTSNPN and CDR2 SVGIG come from the germline V gene (reference sequence). The junction had 8 bases not matched to a gene; V was cut back by 3 bases and J by 6 bases. This CDR3 is CAWSLASGGFDTQYF. For the CDR3, the DNA is TGTGCCTGGAGCCTCGCTAGCGGGGGGTTTGATACGCAGTATTTT.

The chain carries TRBV4-3 and TRBJ2-7; 8 bases fit TRBD2. Looked up from germline, CDR1 is LGHNA and CDR2 is YSLEER. The CDR3 is 15 amino acids. The ends lost 1 base at V and 2 bases at J; junction bases unmatched: 4. As DNA, the CDR3 is TGCGCCAGCAGCCAAGTAGCGGGGCCCCCCTACGAGCAGTACTTC. Protein product: CASSQVAGPPYEQYF.